This T cell receptor (beta chain) was sequenced in a study of Ad26.COV2.S vaccination and SARS-CoV-2 variants. Looking at the study overall: Recipients of Ad26.COV2.S got it intramuscularly, once or twice 56 days apart. Findings and limits, study-wide: Higher spike-specific TCR breadth was found in vaccine recipients than in placebo recipients. TCR breadth and depth estimates may have understated total T cell responses.

The CDR3 totals 15 residues. CDR1 is SGDLS, CDR2 YYNGEE, per germline. V trimming: 3 bases; J trimming: 4 bases; junction bases outside the gene matches: 9. About this clone: Antigen unknown.

Treatment given: 15 to 20 received Ad26.COV2.S at low or high dose, single or two shots; 5 received placebo; per-sample allocation not given. All samples were drawn on day 63, counting from the first vaccine or placebo injection. Sequencing was performed with immunoSEQ multiplex PCR; in TCRdb, only in-frame clones are kept and a portion is missing. The sample includes 440,000 or so clones, about 90% of them seen just once. The sequence derives from a person aged 18-60 years who received the Ad26.COV2.S COVID-19 vaccine or a placebo. The gene calls are TRBV9 and TRBJ1-2; 7 positions agree with TRBD1. This specimen consisted of peripheral blood, obtained in a trial of Ad26.COV2.S vaccine versus placebo. The CDR3: CASSEGAGQIYGYTF. CDR3 in DNA: TGTGCCAGCAGCGAGGGGGCGGGGCAGATCTATGGCTACACCTTC.